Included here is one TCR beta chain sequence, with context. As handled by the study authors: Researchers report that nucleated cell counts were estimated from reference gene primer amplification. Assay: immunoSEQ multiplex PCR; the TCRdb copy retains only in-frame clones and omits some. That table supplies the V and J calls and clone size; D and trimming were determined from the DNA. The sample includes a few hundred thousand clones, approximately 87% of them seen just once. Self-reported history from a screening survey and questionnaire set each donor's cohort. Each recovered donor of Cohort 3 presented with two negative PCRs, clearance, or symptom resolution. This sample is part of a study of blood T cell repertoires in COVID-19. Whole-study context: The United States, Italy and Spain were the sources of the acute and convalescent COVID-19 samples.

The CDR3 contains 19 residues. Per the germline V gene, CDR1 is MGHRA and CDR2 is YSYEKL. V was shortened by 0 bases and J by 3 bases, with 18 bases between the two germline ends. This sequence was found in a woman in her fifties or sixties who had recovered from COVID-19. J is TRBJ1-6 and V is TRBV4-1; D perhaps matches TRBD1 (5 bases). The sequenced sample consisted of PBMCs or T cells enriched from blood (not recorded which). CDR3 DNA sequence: TGCGCCAGCAGCCAAGATGAAGAGGGGAGGGTTGGCTATAATTCACCCCTCCACTTT. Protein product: CASSQDEEGRVGYNSPLHF.